The 26 T cell receptor beta chains below all came from one sample that was sequenced in a study of T cells after posttransplantation cyclophosphamide. TCRdb's copy holds only in-frame clones and misses some; the assay was immunoSEQ multiplex PCR. The sample yields some 20,000 clones, roughly 87% seen once. A marrow graft followed busulfan-fludarabine conditioning, with cyclophosphamide on days +3 and +4. This sample comprised PBMCs, obtained after allogeneic stem cell transplant with posttransplant cyclophosphamide. These receptors all come from a female patient aged 35-55 years who received an allogeneic stem cell transplant from a related donor, was CMV-positive, and had no GVHD. Some T cells may be transferred from the graft donor.

Worth noting for this clone: At one end, the junction sequence differs from germline, possibly due to a read error. This sample also contains other DNA sequences that code for the same CDR3. The chain recombines TRBV10-3 with TRBJ1-1; D possibly corresponds to TRBD1 (6 bases). Germline V gives CDR1 ENHRY, CDR2 SYGVKD. The CDR3 has 13 amino acids. The CDR3 nucleotides read TGTGCCATCAATAGACAGGTAAATACTGAAGCCTTCTTT. It yields the protein CAINRQVNTEAFF.

The gene calls are TRBV14 and TRBJ1-5; perhaps TRBD1 as D (5 bases). Germline CDR1 and CDR2: SGHDN and FVKESK. V was pared by 4 bases and J by 0 bases, with 13 bases between. This CDR3 is 16 amino acids long. For the CDR3, the DNA is TGTGCCAGCAGCCTTGGAATTGACAGTAGCAATCAGCCCCAGCATTTT. Amino acid sequence: CASSLGIDSSNQPQHF.

This rearrangement joins TRBV2 to TRBJ1-3, with D perhaps TRBD1 (5 bases). Germline V gives CDR1 SNHLY, CDR2 FYNNEI. The CDR3 is 15 amino acids. V was clipped by 0 bases and J by 4 bases, with 10 bases between them. The CDR3 protein is CASSEARGYGNTIYF. The CDR3 DNA follows: TGTGCCAGCAGTGAAGCGCGGGGGTACGGAAACACCATATATTTT.

This clone was counted a few times. V usage is TRBV6-1 and J usage is TRBJ2-7; TRBD1 might be the D (6 bases). Trimming removed 5 bases from V and 3 bases from J, with 8 bases in between. The germline V gene encodes CDR1 MNHNS and CDR2 SASEGT. This CDR3 is built from 12 residues. The CDR3 reads CASSRDNYEQYF. CDR3 sequence (DNA): TGTGCCAGCAGTCGGGACAACTACGAGCAGTACTTC.

The chain couples TRBV7-9 to TRBJ2-5; 7 nucleotides agree with TRBD2. The J call is in doubt because the DNA end fits TRBJ2-7 better. The CDR3 is 15 amino acids. From germline, CDR1 is SEHNR and CDR2 FQNEAQ (reference sequence). This CDR3 reads CASSLAVGLVHEQYF. The CDR3 coding sequence is TGTGCCAGCAGCTTAGCAGTCGGACTAGTCCACGAGCAGTACTTC.

This chain joins TRBV28 and TRBJ2-5; 7 bases are shared with TRBD1. The CDR3 length is 15 residues. The germline V gene has CDR1 MDHEN and CDR2 SYDVKM. Losses at the gene ends were 5 bases for V and 5 bases for J; bases not matched to a gene: 11. CDR3 nucleotides: TGTGCCAGCAGTGCCCACCAGCCGACAGGGGAGACCCAGTACTTC. As protein: CASSAHQPTGETQYF.

This clone was observed once. J is TRBJ1-6 and V is TRBV28; D gene unclear. This CDR3 region has 16 residues. The germline gives CDR1 MDHEN, CDR2 SYDVKM. V was cut by 4 bases and J by 0 bases, with 10 bases left in between. For the CDR3, the DNA is TGTGCCAGCAGTTCCGCTTATAGCTCCTATAATTCACCCCTCCACTTT. It encodes CASSSAYSSYNSPLHF.

This chain joins TRBV28 and TRBJ2-4, with 10 bases matching TRBD1. The trim removed 5 bases at V and 14 bases at J, leaving 3 bases unmatched. This CDR3 comprises 11 residues. Per the germline V gene, CDR1 is MDHEN and CDR2 is SYDVKM. CDR3 region: CASSGDRGEYF. CDR3 in DNA: TGTGCCAGCAGTGGGGACAGGGGAGAGTACTTC.

This clone came up once. This chain uses TRBV5-5 with TRBJ1-3, with TRBD1 identical over 7 bases. V lost 0 bases to trimming and J lost 4 bases; unmatched junction nucleotides: 4. This CDR3 has 15 amino acids. The germline gives CDR1 SGHKS, CDR2 YYEKEE (reference sequence). This chain's CDR3 is CASSLEDRAGNTIYF. The CDR3 DNA sequence: TGTGCCAGCAGCTTGGAAGACAGGGCCGGAAACACCATATATTTT.

This clone was counted only a few times. The rearrangement links TRBV29-1 to TRBJ2-6; 12 bases are a match to TRBD1. The V and J ends lost 4 bases and 2 bases, in that order; junction bases with no gene match: 3. The CDR3 runs to 16 residues. Germline V gives CDR1 SQVTM, CDR2 ANQGSEA. This CDR3 is CSVGGQGAAGANVLTF. DNA for the CDR3: TGCAGCGTTGGGGGACAGGGGGCGGCTGGGGCCAACGTCCTGACTTTC.

This clone was seen a handful of times. J is TRBJ2-7 and V is TRBV11-2; 7 bases match TRBD2. V was pared by 1 base and J by 3 bases, with 9 bases of the junction left unmatched. The length of the CDR3 is 16 residues. Germline V gene lookup returns CDR1 SGHAT and CDR2 FQNNGV. CDR3 in amino acids: CASSLVGGRRRYEQYF. CDR3 nucleotide sequence: TGTGCCAGCAGCTTAGTAGGCGGGAGACGGCGCTACGAGCAGTACTTC.

This sequence joins TRBV5-1 and TRBJ1-2; D possibly corresponds to TRBD1 (5 bases). V dropped 3 bases and J dropped 0 bases, with 12 bases sitting between them. The CDR3 has 15 residues. Germline V lookup: CDR1 SGHRS, CDR2 YFSETQ. The CDR3 is CASSSLSRANYGYTF. The CDR3 DNA reads as TGCGCCAGCAGCTCCTTGTCCAGGGCTAACTATGGCTACACCTTC. The full variable domain, with the rest looked up from reference TRBV5-1 and TRBJ1-2, is KAGVTQTPRYLIKTRGQQVTLSCSPISGHRSVSWYQQTPGQGLQFLFEYFSETQRNKGNFPGRFSGRQFSNSRSEMNVSTLELGDSALYLCASSSLSRANYGYTFGSGTRLTVV.

This sequence joins TRBV27 and TRBJ2-7, with D unresolved. CDR3 length: 11 amino acids. Between the trimmed V and J ends, which lost 6 bases and 2 bases, there was a span of 5 bases. Germline V gene lookup returns CDR1 MNHEY and CDR2 SMNVEV (reference sequence). The CDR3 nucleotides are TGTGCCAGCAGGTCGGCCTACGAGCAGTACTTC. Amino acid sequence: CASRSAYEQYF.

This clone was picked up one time. The chain links TRBV6-5 to TRBJ1-2; TRBD1 aligns across 8 bases. The CDR3 spans 15 residues. Germline CDR1 and CDR2: MNHEY and SVGAGI. V lost 6 bases to trimming and J lost 7 bases; unmatched junction nucleotides: 13. As DNA, the CDR3 is TGTGCCAGCAGAGAATCCCTCAGGGGGCGAGGTGGCTACACCTTC. Translating gives CASRESLRGRGGYTF.

This chain joins TRBV6-6 and TRBJ2-5; TRBD2 agrees at 12 bases. Germline V gene data show CDR1 as MNHNY and CDR2 as SVGAGI (reference sequence). The CDR3 runs to 16 residues. Trimming at V came to 5 bases and at J to 4 bases, leaving 8 bases not matched to a gene. As DNA, the CDR3 is TGTGCCAGCAGTACCCCTAGCGGGAGGGCCAGAGAGACCCAGTACTTC. Translation: CASSTPSGRARETQYF.

The rearrangement joins TRBV7-2 to TRBJ1-1; the match to TRBD1 covers 7 bases. The CDR3 is made up of 16 amino acids. The germline CDR1 and CDR2 sequences are SGHTA and FQGNSA. The J segment lost 1 base and the V segment lost 1 base, leaving 6 bases of the junction unmatched. CDR3 sequence reads: CASSLGIQGSNTEAFF. The DNA of the CDR3 is TGTGCCAGCAGCTTAGGGATACAGGGGTCGAACACTGAAGCTTTCTTT.

The chain joins TRBV7-2 to TRBJ2-5; 10 bases line up with TRBD2. Germline CDR1 and CDR2: SGHTA and FQGNSA. J lost 6 bases, V lost 4 bases, and 8 bases had no gene match. This CDR3 region has 15 residues. The CDR3 DNA is TGTGCCAGCAGCTCCGGGACTAGCGATACAAAGACCCAGTACTTC. It codes for CASSSGTSDTKTQYF. Complete variable domain (other parts from reference TRBV7-2 and TRBJ2-5): GAGVSQSPSNKVTEKGKDVELRCDPISGHTALYWYRQSLGQGLEFLIYFQGNSAPDKSGLPSDRFSAERTGGSVSTLTIQRTQQEDSAVYLCASSSGTSDTKTQYFGPGTRLLVL.

The chain couples TRBV6-5 to TRBJ1-2; TRBD1 matches 11 bases. J gave up 5 bases and V 5 bases, and 1 base lay outside the gene matches. This CDR3 is built from 13 residues. CDR1 and CDR2 from the germline V gene are MNHEY and SVGAGI. The CDR3 loop reads CASSGTGGYGYTF. The CDR3 DNA sequence: TGTGCCAGCAGTGGGACAGGGGGGTATGGCTACACCTTC.

This chain uses TRBV9 with TRBJ2-7, with D uncertain. Trimming shortened V by 0 bases and J by 3 bases, and 13 bases separated the two germline ends. Germline-derived CDR1 and CDR2 are SGDLS and YYNGEE. The CDR3 contains 15 residues. Here the CDR3 DNA reads TGTGCCAGCAGCGTAGCTTCAGGCCCCGACTACGAGCAGTACTTC. Encoded protein: CASSVASGPDYEQYF.

This clone showed up just once. The chain is built from TRBV30 and TRBJ2-7, with D possibly matching TRBD2 (5 bases). Germline V gives CDR1 GTSNPN, CDR2 SVGIG (reference sequence). V was cut by 7 bases and J by 4 bases, with 8 bases left in between. This CDR3 is built from 10 residues. The CDR3 protein is CASRGYEQYF. The CDR3 DNA is TGTGCCTCCCGGGGATACGAGCAGTACTTC.

The chain couples TRBV19 to TRBJ1-1; no clear D gene. CDR1 and CDR2 from the germline V gene are LNHDA and SQIVND (reference sequence). V was pared by 3 bases and J by 0 bases, with 14 bases between. This CDR3 region has 16 residues. CDR3 in amino acids: CASSIARKPLNTEAFF. The DNA for the CDR3 is TGTGCCAGTAGTATCGCCCGCAAGCCGTTGAACACTGAAGCTTTCTTT.

This clone came up once. The CDR3 sequence is CASTFTLSTDTQYF. DNA for the CDR3: TGTGCCAGCACCTTTACCCTAAGCACAGATACGCAGTATTTT. This chain links TRBV6-5 with TRBJ2-3, with no clear D. Germline CDR1 and CDR2: MNHEY and SVGAGI. V dropped 7 bases and J dropped 0 bases, with 11 bases sitting between them. This CDR3 contains 14 residues.

The chain has TRBV30 and TRBJ1-1; no firm D call. The CDR3 loop spans 12 amino acids. Deletions cut 2 bases from V and 5 bases from J, with 9 bases between. The germline gives CDR1 GTSNPN, CDR2 SVGIG (reference sequence). CDR3 amino acids: CAWSIGVTEAFF. CDR3 coding DNA: TGTGCCTGGAGTATCGGGGTGACTGAAGCTTTCTTT. The variable domain in full, completed from reference TRBV30 and TRBJ1-1, reads SQTIHQWPATLVQPVGSPLSLECTVEGTSNPNLYWYRQAAGRGLQLLFYSVGIGQISSEVPQNLSASRPQDRQFILSSKKLLLSDSGFYLCAWSIGVTEAFFGQGTRLTVV.

Notes on this clone: The sample has other DNA sequences that encode this CDR3 too. This rearrangement joins TRBV7-8 to TRBJ2-7; TRBD2 matches at 7 bases. Germline V CDR1 and CDR2: SGHVS, FQNEAQ. With V trimmed by 9 bases and J by 1 base, 6 bases remained unmatched. There are 13 residues in the CDR3. CDR3 nucleotides: TGTGCCAGTACCAAACTAGCGTCCTACGAGCAGTACTTC. Translating gives CASTKLASYEQYF.

CDR3 region: CASSQDPRGEQYF. The CDR3 DNA is TGTGCCAGCAGCCAAGATCCCAGGGGAGAGCAGTACTTC. The V and J genes are TRBV14 and TRBJ2-7, with TRBD1 as a possible D gene (6 bases). Germline V gives CDR1 SGHDN, CDR2 FVKESK. Deletions cut 0 bases from V and 7 bases from J, with 10 bases between. The CDR3 runs 13 residues.

V usage is TRBV6-5 and J usage is TRBJ2-3, with 9 bases aligning to TRBD1. CDR3 size: 15 residues. The trim removed 6 bases at V and 2 bases at J, leaving 6 bases unmatched. Germline V gives CDR1 MNHEY, CDR2 SVGAGI. CDR3: CASRQTGGDTDTQYF. The CDR3 coding sequence is TGTGCCAGCAGACAGACAGGGGGGGACACAGATACGCAGTATTTT.